This T cell receptor (beta chain) was documented in a study of blood T cells in healthy people across ages. Findings of the study overall: Across the age range, TCR beta diversity per million T cells fell in a roughly linear way.

Using a J-beta primer mix together with a sample-barcoded 5' primer, a second PCR was run for roughly 6 to 11 cycles. Through a template-switch adaptor with 12 random nucleotides, each cDNA molecule received a tag. TCRdb itself ran the 5' RACE reads through MiXCR, one entry per CDR3 protein. Of some 1 million distinct CDR3 sequences in the sample, 45% are singletons; the top ten hold under 20%. Isolating PBMCs gave at least 7 million of these cells per sample. This clonotype was counted only a few times. The antigen remains undetermined. Sequenced material: blood. The TCR sequence derives from a woman aged 55-70 years in good health.

CDR3 amino acids: CASSLRHNEQFF. In DNA, the CDR3 is TGTGCCAGCAGTTTGAGACACAATGAGCAGTTCTTC. V usage is TRBV28 and J usage is TRBJ2-1; D is ambiguous. The CDR3 is 12 amino acids. Germline CDR1 reads MDHEN; CDR2 reads SYDVKM. The V end lost 3 bases, the J end lost 5 bases, and 5 bases lay between the germline ends.